The T cell receptor (beta chain) under discussion was sequenced for a study of molecular identifiers for immune sequencing clone quantification. The CDR3 loop spans 20 amino acids. The germline V gene encodes CDR1 MNHEY and CDR2 SVGAGI. V dropped 6 bases and J dropped 6; count of bases not matched to a gene: 22. This clonotype was seen more than once but under ten times. TCRdb called the PCR reads again in MiXCR, with one record for every CDR3 protein. The repertoire holds about 320,000 distinct CDR3 sequences, with about 23% as singletons. This receptor was obtained from a human donor in good health. Some libraries in this study had Jurkat cell RNA spiked in. This chain uses TRBV6-5 with TRBJ2-3; 12 nucleotides agree with TRBD2. Sequenced material: naive CD8+ T cells from blood, with Jurkat cell RNA spiked in. This sample's subset: FACS-sorted CD8+CD4-CCR7+CD45RA+ naive T cells. The CDR3 DNA reads TGTGCCAGCAGCCCCACCCCGCCGGGTTGGACTAGCGGGGTATTGGATACGCAGTATTTT. Protein product: CASSPTPPGWTSGVLDTQYF.